One sample yielded the 14 T cell receptor beta chains listed below, sequenced in a study of blood T cell repertoires in COVID-19. TCRdb's copy holds only in-frame clones and misses some; the assay was immunoSEQ multiplex PCR. This sample yields approximately 330,000 clones, of which around 92% are seen a single time; roughly a tenth belongs to the top ten. Sequencing input: PBMCs or T cells enriched from blood (not recorded which). The source of these receptors is a woman aged 30 to 39 who had recovered from COVID-19.

The CDR3 spells CASSLVANTQYF. Here the CDR3 DNA reads TGTGCCAGCAGCTTAGTAGCAAATACGCAGTATTTT. The V call is TRBV11-2, the J call TRBJ2-3; no clear D gene. This CDR3 comprises 12 residues. With 1 base removed from V and 7 bases from J, the gap between germline ends came to 6 bases. Germline loops: CDR1 SGHAT, CDR2 FQNNGV.

The rearrangement joins TRBV28 to TRBJ2-7; the match to TRBD2 covers 10 bases. Germline V lookup: CDR1 MDHEN, CDR2 SYDVKM. With V trimmed by 5 bases and J by 4 bases, 5 bases remained unmatched. CDR3 length: 14 amino acids. CDR3 nucleotides: TGTGCCAGCAGTAAACTAGCGGGAATTTACGAGCAGTACTTC. This translates into CASSKLAGIYEQYF.

The V call is TRBV27, the J call TRBJ2-1, with 7 bases lining up with TRBD1. With 6 bases clipped from V and 0 bases from J, the junction kept 8 bases outside the gene matches. In germline, CDR1 is MNHEY, CDR2 SMNVEV (reference sequence). The CDR3 has 16 amino acids. The CDR3 nucleotides read TGTGCCAGCAGGGCACCGGGACAGAGCTCCTACAATGAGCAGTTCTTC. Protein product: CASRAPGQSSYNEQFF.

This clone was counted once. J is TRBJ2-7 and V is TRBV2, with TRBD1 matching 10 bases. Losses at the gene ends were 9 bases for V and 5 bases for J; bases not matched to a gene: 7. The CDR3 loop spans 13 amino acids. Germline V lookup: CDR1 SNHLY, CDR2 FYNNEI. As DNA, the CDR3 is TGTGCCAGATCCGGGACAGGGGTCAACGAGCAGTACTTC. It codes for CARSGTGVNEQYF. Drawing the rest from reference TRBV2 and TRBJ2-7, the complete variable domain is EPEVTQTPSHQVTQMGQEVILRCVPISNHLYFYWYRQILGQKVEFLVSFYNNEISEKSEIFDDQFSVERPDGSNFTLKIRSTKLEDSAMYFCARSGTGVNEQYFGPGTRLTVT.

The chain is built from TRBV27 and TRBJ2-3; D unclear. The CDR3 covers 13 residues. In germline, CDR1 is MNHEY, CDR2 SMNVEV (reference sequence). Trimming shortened V by 0 bases and J by 4 bases, and 5 bases separated the two germline ends. CDR3 nucleotide sequence: TGTGCCAGCAGTTTATCACACGCAGATACGCAGTATTTT. Its translation: CASSLSHADTQYF.

This chain links TRBV29-1 with TRBJ2-5; tentative D call: TRBD1 (6 bases). This CDR3 has 13 amino acids. Looked up from germline, CDR1 is SQVTM and CDR2 is ANQGSEA. The V gene lost 4 bases and the J gene lost 1 base, with 10 bases spanning the gap. This CDR3 reads CSVGPGVQETQYF. The CDR3 nucleotides read TGCAGCGTTGGGCCAGGGGTCCAAGAGACCCAGTACTTC.

The CDR3 protein is CASSLPGNIQYF. DNA for the CDR3: TGTGCCAGCAGCTTACCAGGAAACATTCAGTACTTC. This chain connects TRBV7-2 to TRBJ2-4; D remains unclear. This CDR3 region has 12 residues. Trimming removed 2 bases at V and 6 bases at J, with 5 bases between. Per the germline V gene, CDR1 is SGHTA and CDR2 is FQGNSA.

The chain couples TRBV6-4 to TRBJ1-2; 7 bases match TRBD1. V lost 4 bases and J lost 9; bases outside the gene matches: 14. This CDR3 is 15 amino acids long. The germline V gene encodes CDR1 MRHNA and CDR2 SNTAGT. CDR3 region: CASSVARDSLSSYTF. DNA for the CDR3: TGTGCCAGCAGTGTCGCTCGGGACAGCCTATCTAGCTACACCTTC.

This clone has a single count. This chain uses TRBV6-5 with TRBJ1-2; maybe TRBD1 (6 bases). The ends were cut back, 6 bases at V and 0 bases at J, with 8 bases in the middle. The CDR3 totals 13 residues. Germline V gene sequence: CDR1 MNHEY, CDR2 SVGAGI. The chain's CDR3 is CASSTGTNYGYTF. In nucleotides, the CDR3 is TGTGCCAGCAGCACAGGGACTAACTATGGCTACACCTTC.

The chain links TRBV7-9 to TRBJ2-5, with TRBD2 as a possible D gene (6 bases). Germline V gives CDR1 SEHNR, CDR2 FQNEAQ (reference sequence). The V and J ends lost 6 bases and 1 base respectively, with 21 bases between them. The CDR3 is 17 amino acids. The CDR3 DNA sequence: TGTGCCAGCAGTCATGGGGGGAACCGTAACCTCCAAGAGACCCAGTACTTC. It codes for CASSHGGNRNLQETQYF. Full variable domain (rest looked up from reference TRBV7-9 and TRBJ2-5): DTGVSQNPRHKITKRGQNVTFRCDPISEHNRLYWYRQTLGQGPEFLTYFQNEAQLEKSRLLSDRFSAERPKGSFSTLEIQRTEQGDSAMYLCASSHGGNRNLQETQYFGPGTRLLVL.

In its sample, this clone was seen once. The chain's CDR3 is CASSVGGGWSYGYTF. CDR3 bases: TGTGCCAGCAGCGTAGGGGGGGGCTGGAGCTATGGCTACACCTTC. The V gene is TRBV9, the J gene TRBJ1-2; possible D gene TRBD1, 6 bases. Trimming took 0 bases from V and 4 from J, leaving 13 bases between them. This CDR3 contains 15 residues. Germline V gene sequence: CDR1 SGDLS, CDR2 YYNGEE.

The chain recombines TRBV18 with TRBJ1-2; 7 nucleotides line up with TRBD1. Trimming at V came to 2 bases and at J to 2 bases, leaving 8 bases not matched to a gene. This CDR3 is 16 amino acids long. In germline, CDR1 is KGHSH, CDR2 LQKENI. CDR3 residues: CASSPRAQGMNYGYTF. The CDR3 DNA sequence: TGTGCCAGCTCACCAAGGGCACAGGGGATGAACTATGGCTACACCTTC.

About this clone: Distinct nucleotide sequences in the sample also encode this CDR3. CDR3 in amino acids: CASSFGLAGGYTGELFF. In DNA form, the CDR3 reads TGTGCCAGCAGCTTCGGACTAGCGGGAGGGTACACCGGGGAGCTGTTTTTT. The rearrangement joins TRBV5-6 to TRBJ2-2, with 15 bases that match TRBD2. Germline-derived CDR1 and CDR2 are SGHDT and YYEEEE. The CDR3 extends over 17 amino acids. Trimming at V came to 2 bases and at J to 3 bases, leaving 2 bases not matched to a gene.

The chain combines TRBV19 with TRBJ1-1; 7 positions match TRBD1. This CDR3 spans 15 amino acids. The germline V gene has CDR1 LNHDA and CDR2 SQIVND (reference sequence). Losses at the gene ends were 3 bases for V and 1 base for J; bases not matched to a gene: 5. The CDR3 coding sequence is TGTGCCAGTAGTATTAGAGGGGGCAGGAACACTGAAGCTTTCTTT. Translation: CASSIRGGRNTEAFF. Looking up the rest from reference TRBV19 and TRBJ1-1 gives the full variable domain: DGGITQSPKYLFRKEGQNVTLSCEQNLNHDAMYWYRQDPGQGLRLIYYSQIVNDFQKGDIAEGYSVSREKKESFPLTVTSAQKNPTAFYLCASSIRGGRNTEAFFGQGTRLTVV.